The entry below describes one T cell receptor beta chain. Its antigen is undetermined. This sample stems from a study of identical twins. General study points: The study reached conclusions through statistical analysis that was cross-sectional, not following the same donors. With beta out-of-frame sequences, excess sharing by twins was weaker.

Per the germline V gene, CDR1 is SGDLS and CDR2 is YYNGEE. The CDR3 totals 13 residues. The ends were cut back, 3 bases at V and 9 bases at J, with 13 bases in the middle. cDNA molecules carried unique molecular identifiers, and template switching added a universal primer site. MiXCR, applied by TCRdb to the 5' RACE reads, yields one record per CDR3 protein. Of 1,800,000 or so distinct CDR3 sequences in the sample, under 35% were seen once. The sequence came from a newborn girl in good health. The J gene is TRBJ2-1, the V gene TRBV9; D not resolved. Sequenced input: cord blood. For the CDR3, the DNA is TGTGCCAGCAGCGCCTGGGTTGGGCCTGAGCAGTTCTTC. Translated, it gives CASSAWVGPEQFF. Filled out from reference TRBV9 and TRBJ2-1, the complete variable domain reads DSGVTQTPKHLITATGQRVTLRCSPRSGDLSVYWYQQSLDQGLQFLIQYYNGEERAKGNILERFSAQQFPDLHSELNLSSLELGDSALYFCASSAWVGPEQFFGPGTRLTVL.